The 24 T cell receptor beta chains below were found in one sample sequenced in a study of cytomegalovirus exposure and HLA in healthy donors. The PCR employed 60 Vbeta primers together with 13 Jbeta primers. Assay: immunoSEQ multiplex PCR; the TCRdb copy retains only in-frame clones and omits some. This table has fewer than 200,000 clones, approximately 72% appearing once. The sample was PBMCs. The receptor source for this set is a man aged 18 to 30 in good health and CMV-seronegative.

The chain is built from TRBV19 and TRBJ1-5; the match to TRBD1 covers 10 bases. The length of the CDR3 is 14 residues. With 4 bases clipped from V and 5 bases from J, the junction kept 2 bases outside the gene matches. CDR1 is LNHDA, CDR2 SQIVND, per germline (reference sequence). The CDR3 sequence: CASSTGTGDQPQHF. The CDR3 coding sequence is TGTGCCAGTAGTACGGGGACAGGGGATCAGCCCCAGCATTTT.

J is TRBJ2-7 and V is TRBV6-1; 7 bases agree with TRBD1. The ends lost 2 bases at V and 7 bases at J; junction bases unmatched: 5. This CDR3 comprises 13 residues. Germline lookup yields CDR1 MNHNS and CDR2 SASEGT. The CDR3 sequence: CASSEKETGEQYF. The CDR3 bases are TGTGCCAGCAGTGAAAAGGAGACAGGGGAGCAGTACTTC.

This chain joins TRBV7-2 and TRBJ1-5; 7 bases map to TRBD1. CDR3 length: 14 amino acids. Germline trimming cut 5 bases from V and 5 bases from J; bases unmatched to any gene: 6. The V gene's germline CDR1 is SGHTA and CDR2 FQGNSA. DNA of the CDR3: TGTGCCAGCAGCCTACAGGGGACCCATCAGCCCCAGCATTTT. It specifies CASSLQGTHQPQHF.

This clone was seen a few times. The rearrangement joins TRBV7-2 to TRBJ2-7; 9 bases match TRBD2. The CDR3 covers 15 residues. The germline V gene encodes CDR1 SGHTA and CDR2 FQGNSA. With 1 base clipped from V and 2 bases from J, the junction kept 3 bases outside the gene matches. The CDR3 bases are TGTGCCAGCAGCTTAGGACTAGCGGTAACCTACGAGCAGTACTTC. Its translation: CASSLGLAVTYEQYF.

Comment on this clone: Germline is not matched at one junction end, which may reflect a read error. V gene TRBV7-9 combines with J gene TRBJ2-5; 9 bases are shared with TRBD1. CDR1 SEHNR and CDR2 FQNEAQ come from the germline V gene (reference sequence). There are 15 residues in the CDR3. The CDR3 loop reads CASSPVTGGQGTQYF. DNA for the CDR3: TGTGCCAGCAGCCCCGTGACAGGGGGGCAAGGGACCCAGTACTTC.

The chain uses TRBV30 and TRBJ2-3; D is uncertain. Trimming took 0 bases from V and 11 from J, leaving 12 bases between them. The CDR3 spans 12 residues. Germline V gene sequence: CDR1 GTSNPN, CDR2 SVGIG (reference sequence). The CDR3 nucleotides are TGTGCCTGGAGTGTACCTGGTAGCAGGCAGTATTTT. It specifies CAWSVPGSRQYF. Full variable domain (remainder filled in from reference TRBV30 and TRBJ2-3): SQTIHQWPATLVQPVGSPLSLECTVEGTSNPNLYWYRQAAGRGLQLLFYSVGIGQISSEVPQNLSASRPQDRQFILSSKKLLLSDSGFYLCAWSVPGSRQYFGPGTRLTVL.

This clone was detected a few times. The chain has TRBV6-4 and TRBJ2-3, with 13 bases fitting TRBD2. Germline-derived CDR1 and CDR2 are MRHNA and SNTAGT. The junction had 3 bases not matched to a gene; V was cut back by 5 bases and J by 4 bases. The CDR3 consists of 15 residues. DNA for the CDR3: TGTGCCAGCAGTTGGACTAGCGGGAGTGCAGATACGCAGTATTTT. Its protein is CASSWTSGSADTQYF.

The chain couples TRBV27 to TRBJ2-1, with D possibly TRBD2 on 5 matching bases. The CDR3 spans 11 residues. Trimming removed 4 bases at V and 16 bases at J, with 14 bases between. CDR1 is MNHEY and CDR2 is SMNVEV in the germline V gene (reference sequence). Written as DNA, the CDR3 is TGTGCCAGCAGTTCCCTAGCAGGCGCTTTCTTC. Translating gives CASSSLAGAFF.

The chain carries TRBV9 and TRBJ1-6, with D possibly being TRBD1 (5 bases). Trimming pared 2 bases from V and 7 bases from J, leaving 19 bases between. The CDR3 covers 17 residues. Germline assignment: CDR1 SGDLS and CDR2 YYNGEE. In DNA form, the CDR3 reads TGTGCCAGCAGCGTGGACCCTTCCATGGGGCCGAATTCACCCCTCCACTTT. Amino acids: CASSVDPSMGPNSPLHF.

The chain carries TRBV7-2 and TRBJ2-7; 9 bases are shared with TRBD2. This CDR3 contains 16 residues. Unmatched junction bases numbered 13, after V lost 3 bases and J lost 7 bases. Germline CDR1 is SGHTA and CDR2 is FQGNSA. This CDR3 reads CASSFTWGGRAGEQYF. The CDR3 DNA reads as TGTGCCAGCAGCTTCACATGGGGCGGGAGGGCGGGAGAGCAGTACTTC.

The chain employs TRBV5-4 and TRBJ2-7; the match to TRBD1 covers 7 bases. V was clipped by 3 bases and J by 3 bases; unmatched bases: 9. The CDR3 consists of 15 residues. Germline values: CDR1 SGHNT, CDR2 YYREEE (reference sequence). CDR3 DNA sequence: TGTGCCAGCAGCTCGCTCCTGACAGGGCGCTACGAGCAGTACTTC. This codes for CASSSLLTGRYEQYF.

The chain joins TRBV5-4 to TRBJ2-5; 7 nucleotides match TRBD2. Looked up from germline, CDR1 is SGHNT and CDR2 is YYREEE (reference sequence). CDR3 length equals 13 residues. The junction had 3 bases not matched to a gene; V was cut back by 2 bases and J by 5 bases. The CDR3 DNA follows: TGTGCCAGCAGCTTATTGGGAGGGGAGACCCAGTACTTC. Its protein product is CASSLLGGETQYF.

The chain uses TRBV4-3 and TRBJ1-2; D is perhaps TRBD1 (5 bases). The CDR3 spans 16 residues. Trimming cost V 5 bases and J 3 bases, with 19 bases left between them. The germline gives CDR1 LGHNA, CDR2 YSLEER. The CDR3 sequence: CASSLTRQGSYYGYTF. In nucleotides, the CDR3 is TGCGCCAGCAGCTTAACCAGGCAGGGATCTTACTATGGCTACACCTTC.

The rearrangement uses TRBV9 and TRBJ2-2, with D possibly being TRBD1 (6 bases). Deletions cut 1 base from V and 6 bases from J, with 13 bases between. This CDR3 is built from 15 residues. The germline CDR1 and CDR2 sequences are SGDLS and YYNGEE. CDR3 coding DNA: TGTGCCAGCAGCGTAACCACAGGGTGGCCCGGGGAGCTGTTTTTT. Translating it yields CASSVTTGWPGELFF.

This chain uses TRBV18 with TRBJ2-7, with 7 bases fitting TRBD1. The CDR3 sequence is 14 residues long. In germline, CDR1 is KGHSH, CDR2 LQKENI. V lost 4 bases to trimming and J lost 3 bases; unmatched junction nucleotides: 6. CDR3 sequence reads: CASSRTRDSYEQYF. The CDR3 coding sequence is TGTGCCAGCTCACGGACAAGGGACAGCTACGAGCAGTACTTC.

A single count supports this clone. CDR3: CASSDRTGDGYTF. DNA for the CDR3: TGTGCCAGTAGCGACCGGACAGGGGATGGCTACACCTTC. The chain couples TRBV19 to TRBJ1-2, with 9 positions matching TRBD1. The CDR3 length is 13 residues. Germline-derived CDR1 and CDR2 are LNHDA and SQIVND (reference sequence). V was pared by 6 bases and J by 6 bases, with 5 bases of the junction left unmatched.

V and J are TRBV4-3 and TRBJ1-3; TRBD1 might be the D (5 bases). The CDR3 is 17 amino acids. Germline V lookup: CDR1 LGHNA, CDR2 YSLEER. Trimming stripped 4 bases from V and 0 bases from J, with 16 bases between. The CDR3 spells CASSPQPDSSSGNTIYF. The CDR3 DNA follows: TGCGCCAGCAGCCCCCAACCTGACAGTAGCTCTGGAAACACCATATATTTT.

V is TRBV7-9 and J is TRBJ2-7; 9 bases align to TRBD2. The V gene end was trimmed by 4 bases and the J gene end by 9 bases; junction bases not matched to a gene: 13. The CDR3 covers 15 residues. Germline V CDR1 and CDR2: SEHNR, FQNEAQ (reference sequence). CDR3 sequence (DNA): TGTGCCAGCAGCTCCAACCCGACTAGCGGTACGTGGCAGTACTTC. Translating it yields CASSSNPTSGTWQYF.

V is TRBV12-5 and J is TRBJ2-1; D is undetermined. This CDR3 has 8 residues. V was pared by 9 bases and J by 10 bases, with 4 bases between. Germline CDR1 reads LGHNT; CDR2 reads FRNRAP. The CDR3 sequence is CASGEQFF. CDR3 nucleotide sequence: TGTGCTAGCGGGGAGCAGTTCTTC.

The chain recombines TRBV9 with TRBJ2-1; a possible D gene is TRBD2 (5 bases). This CDR3 is built from 12 residues. Trimming cost V 3 bases and J 6 bases, with 7 bases left between them. The germline V gene encodes CDR1 SGDLS and CDR2 YYNGEE. This CDR3 is CASSDTSNEQFF. In DNA form, the CDR3 reads TGTGCCAGCAGCGATACTAGCAATGAGCAGTTCTTC.

V gene TRBV28 combines with J gene TRBJ2-4; possible D gene TRBD1, 6 bases. This CDR3 is built from 11 residues. Germline CDR1 and CDR2: MDHEN and SYDVKM. The germline V and J ends were trimmed by 11 bases and 12 bases, with 17 bases remaining between them. The CDR3, as DNA: TGTGCCCCCCCCAGGAAACAGGGTCAGTACTTC. Residues: CAPPRKQGQYF.

The chain joins TRBV9 to TRBJ2-5, with 14 bases fitting TRBD2. Trimming removed 4 bases from V and 0 bases from J; junction bases left unmatched: 5. The CDR3 runs to 17 residues. Germline V gene lookup returns CDR1 SGDLS and CDR2 YYNGEE. The CDR3 spells CASSLGLAGANQETQYF. For the CDR3, the DNA is TGTGCCAGCAGCCTGGGACTAGCGGGGGCAAACCAAGAGACCCAGTACTTC.

The chain uses TRBV27 and TRBJ2-7, with 8 bases matching TRBD1. Germline CDR1 reads MNHEY; CDR2 reads SMNVEV (reference sequence). The CDR3 contains 13 residues. The junction had 0 bases not matched to a gene; V was cut back by 3 bases and J by 2 bases. The CDR3 DNA reads as TGTGCCAGCAGTTTGGACAGGGCCTACGAGCAGTACTTC. Encoded protein: CASSLDRAYEQYF.

CDR3 in amino acids: CASSYGTGMAMGQFF. DNA for the CDR3: TGTGCCAGCAGCTATGGGACAGGAATGGCTATGGGACAGTTCTTC. The genes are TRBV7-2 and TRBJ2-1; the match to TRBD1 covers 8 bases. CDR1 and CDR2 (germline): SGHTA, FQGNSA. CDR3 size: 15 residues. Trimming cost V 4 bases and J 13 bases; bases outside gene matches: 15.